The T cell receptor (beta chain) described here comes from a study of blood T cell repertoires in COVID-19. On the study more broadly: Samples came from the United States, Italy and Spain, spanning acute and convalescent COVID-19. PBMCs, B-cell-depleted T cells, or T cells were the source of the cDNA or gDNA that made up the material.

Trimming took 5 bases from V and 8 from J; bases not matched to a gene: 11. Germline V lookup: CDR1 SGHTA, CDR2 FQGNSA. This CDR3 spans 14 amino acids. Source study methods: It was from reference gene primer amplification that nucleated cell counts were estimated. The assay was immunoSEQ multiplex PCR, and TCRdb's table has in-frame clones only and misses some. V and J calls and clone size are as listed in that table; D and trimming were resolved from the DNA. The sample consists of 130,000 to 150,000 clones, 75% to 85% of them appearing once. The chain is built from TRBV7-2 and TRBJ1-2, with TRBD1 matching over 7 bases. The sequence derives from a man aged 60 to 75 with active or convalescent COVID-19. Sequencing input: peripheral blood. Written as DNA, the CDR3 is TGTGCCAGCAGCCAGGGGGGCAGGGCCAGCGGCTACACCTTC. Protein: CASSQGGRASGYTF.